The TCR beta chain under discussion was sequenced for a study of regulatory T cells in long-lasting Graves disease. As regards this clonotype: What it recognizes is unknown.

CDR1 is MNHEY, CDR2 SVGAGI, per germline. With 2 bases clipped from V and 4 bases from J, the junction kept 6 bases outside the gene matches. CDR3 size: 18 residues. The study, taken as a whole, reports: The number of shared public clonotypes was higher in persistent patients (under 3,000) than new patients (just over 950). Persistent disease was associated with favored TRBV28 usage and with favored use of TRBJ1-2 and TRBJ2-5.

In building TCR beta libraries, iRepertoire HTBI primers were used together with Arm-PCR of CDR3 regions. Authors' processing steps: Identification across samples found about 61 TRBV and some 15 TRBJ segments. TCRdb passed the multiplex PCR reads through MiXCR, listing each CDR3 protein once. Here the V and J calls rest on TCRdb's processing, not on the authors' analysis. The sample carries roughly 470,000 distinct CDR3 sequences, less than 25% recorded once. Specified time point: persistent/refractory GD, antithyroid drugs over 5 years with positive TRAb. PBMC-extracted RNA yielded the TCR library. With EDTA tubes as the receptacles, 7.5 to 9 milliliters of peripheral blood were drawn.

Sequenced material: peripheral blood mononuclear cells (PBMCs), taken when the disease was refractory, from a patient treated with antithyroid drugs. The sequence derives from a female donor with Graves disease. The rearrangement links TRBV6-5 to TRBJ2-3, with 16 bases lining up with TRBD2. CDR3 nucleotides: TGTGCCAGCAGTTACCCCGGGACTAGCGGGAGGGTGGCAGATACGCAGTATTTT. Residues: CASSYPGTSGRVADTQYF.